These 21 T cell receptor beta chains came from one sample sequenced in a study of T cell responses to AZD1222 COVID-19 vaccine. Clones were sequenced by immunoSEQ multiplex PCR, and TCRdb holds only the in-frame ones, with some missing. The sample lists around 86,000 clones, 90% occurring once. The sequences come from peripheral blood, collected on day 0 of AZD1222 vaccination. The receptor source for this set is an adult in good health.

This rearrangement joins TRBV23-1 to TRBJ1-5; D is perhaps TRBD1 (5 bases). TRBV23-1 counts as an open reading frame of uncertain function. Trimming removed 3 bases at V and 1 base at J, with 19 bases between. CDR3 length: 18 residues. The CDR3 DNA reads TGCGCCAGCAGTCACCACTTTGTAGGGACGATAAGCAATCAGCCCCAGCATTTT. Its translation is CASSHHFVGTISNQPQHF.

This chain links TRBV7-9 with TRBJ2-1; D gene ambiguous. This CDR3 contains 14 residues. Deletions cut 3 bases from V and 0 bases from J, with 6 bases between. CDR1 and CDR2 (germline): SEHNR, FQNEAQ (reference sequence). The CDR3 DNA reads as TGTGCCAGCAGCTTTGGCGGCTCCTACAATGAGCAGTTCTTC. Protein product: CASSFGGSYNEQFF.

Only one count was recorded for this clone. The chain employs TRBV7-9 and TRBJ1-2; 7 bases match TRBD1. The CDR3 sequence is 14 residues long. Germline-derived CDR1 and CDR2 are SEHNR and FQNEAQ (reference sequence). After removal of 6 bases from V and 6 bases from J, the junction contained 10 bases not matched to a gene. CDR3 sequence: CASRDDRARDGYTF. CDR3 sequence (DNA): TGTGCCAGCAGGGACGACAGGGCTAGAGATGGCTACACCTTC.

V is TRBV2 and J is TRBJ2-5; TRBD1 might be the D (6 bases). The germline CDR1 and CDR2 sequences are SNHLY and FYNNEI. The CDR3 totals 13 residues. Trimming stripped 4 bases from V and 0 bases from J, with 6 bases between. CDR3 sequence (DNA): TGTGCCAGCAGTGGGGACAACCAAGAGACCCAGTACTTC. Protein product: CASSGDNQETQYF.

The chain combines TRBV23-1 with TRBJ1-1; D might be TRBD1 (5 bases). TRBV23-1 is given ORF status, its function remaining uncertain. This CDR3 comprises 15 residues. V was shortened by 4 bases and J by 6 bases, with 18 bases between the two germline ends. The CDR3 loop is CASSPRGAEGPEAFF. CDR3 in DNA: TGCGCCAGCAGTCCTCGCGGGGCAGAGGGCCCTGAAGCTTTCTTT.

This clone was found once. The CDR3 region has the DNA TGCGCCAGCAGCCGTGGCCCTAGCGGGGAAAACACAGATACGCAGTATTTT. It encodes CASSRGPSGENTDTQYF. The chain employs TRBV5-1 and TRBJ2-3; 9 bases match TRBD2. V dropped 4 bases and J dropped 2; count of bases not matched to a gene: 11. This CDR3 contains 17 residues. CDR1 SGHRS and CDR2 YFSETQ come from the germline V gene.

The chain carries TRBV6-4 and TRBJ2-4; either TRBD1 or TRBD2 may fit D (5 bases each). The CDR3 sequence is 14 residues long. Germline-derived CDR1 and CDR2 are MRHNA and SNTAGT. The V and J ends lost 6 bases and 5 bases respectively, with 14 bases between them. The CDR3, as DNA: TGTGCCAGCAGCCCGGGGCGGGTGGAAAACATTCAGTACTTC. The encoded protein is CASSPGRVENIQYF.

This clone was observed a few times. The chain combines TRBV18 with TRBJ2-2; D is perhaps TRBD1 (5 bases). Germline V gene lookup returns CDR1 KGHSH and CDR2 LQKENI. V gave up 2 bases and J gave up 3 bases, with 10 bases separating them. The CDR3 totals 15 residues. The CDR3 here is CASSPRTGHTGELFF. The CDR3 DNA reads as TGTGCCAGCTCACCAAGAACAGGCCACACCGGGGAGCTGTTTTTT.

The J gene is TRBJ2-5, the V gene TRBV7-9; no reliable D call. Germline V gives CDR1 SEHNR, CDR2 FQNEAQ (reference sequence). Deletions cut 3 bases from V and 1 base from J, with 6 bases between. This CDR3 has 13 residues. The CDR3 is CASSFTAQETQYF. In nucleotides, the CDR3 is TGTGCCAGCAGCTTTACGGCCCAAGAGACCCAGTACTTC.

The V gene is TRBV5-4, the J gene TRBJ2-1, with 9 positions matching TRBD2. The V gene end was trimmed by 4 bases and the J gene end by 8 bases; junction bases not matched to a gene: 10. Germline V gene sequence: CDR1 SGHNT, CDR2 YYREEE (reference sequence). The CDR3 contains 15 residues. The CDR3 reads CASSNGGLAGDEQFF. CDR3 nucleotide sequence: TGTGCCAGCAGCAACGGGGGACTAGCCGGGGATGAGCAGTTCTTC.

The chain uses TRBV5-1 and TRBJ2-7; 7 nucleotides match TRBD1. The CDR3 contains 15 residues. V gave up 5 bases and J gave up 6 bases; unmatched junction bases: 14. From germline, CDR1 is SGHRS and CDR2 YFSETQ. In DNA form, the CDR3 reads TGCGCCAGCAGATCCACCGGGACAGCGTGGATCGAGCAGTACTTC. Its protein is CASRSTGTAWIEQYF.

This rearrangement joins TRBV7-8 to TRBJ1-2; D ambiguous. V lost 5 bases to trimming and J lost 0 bases, with 10 bases between them. Per germline, CDR1 SGHVS and CDR2 FQNEAQ. The CDR3 contains 14 residues. The CDR3 DNA reads TGTGCCAGCAGCCGAGGCTCAGCTAACTATGGCTACACCTTC. Translating it yields CASSRGSANYGYTF.

The genes are TRBV10-3 and TRBJ2-5, with 15 bases identical to TRBD2. The J segment lost 4 bases and the V segment lost 7 bases, leaving 10 bases of the junction unmatched. The length of the CDR3 is 17 residues. CDR1 is ENHRY, CDR2 SYGVKD, per germline. The CDR3 nucleotides read TGTGCCATCAAAGACCCGGGACTAGCGGGGGGTGGAGAGACCCAGTACTTC. It encodes CAIKDPGLAGGGETQYF.

This chain connects TRBV7-2 to TRBJ2-7, with D unresolved. V lost 1 base to trimming and J lost 6 bases, with 16 bases between them. The CDR3 contains 15 residues. Germline values: CDR1 SGHTA, CDR2 FQGNSA. The CDR3 region has the DNA TGTGCCAGCAGCTTAGAGGGCTCTCCTCTCGGCGAGCAGTACTTC. It encodes CASSLEGSPLGEQYF.

This rearrangement joins TRBV5-1 to TRBJ1-6; D is unresolved. This CDR3 region has 17 residues. The V gene lost 7 bases and the J gene lost 0 bases, with 17 bases spanning the gap. Per germline, CDR1 SGHRS and CDR2 YFSETQ. CDR3 nucleotide sequence: TGCGCCAGCTCCCCGGGGTCGGGGAACTCCTATAATTCACCCCTCCACTTT. Encoded protein: CASSPGSGNSYNSPLHF.

V and J are TRBV5-4 and TRBJ2-7, with unresolved D. The CDR3 length is 12 residues. CDR1 is SGHNT and CDR2 is YYREEE in the germline V gene (reference sequence). The V end lost 0 bases, the J end lost 2 bases, and 3 bases lay between the germline ends. The CDR3, as DNA: TGTGCCAGCAGCTTGGATACCTACGAGCAGTACTTC. It encodes CASSLDTYEQYF.

V and J are TRBV7-8 and TRBJ2-5, with 10 bases fitting TRBD2. Trimming at V came to 2 bases and at J to 2 bases, leaving 5 bases not matched to a gene. The CDR3 extends over 16 amino acids. CDR1 and CDR2 from the germline V gene are SGHVS and FQNEAQ. The CDR3 DNA sequence: TGTGCCAGCAGCTTACAGCCTAGCGGGGGACAAGAGACCCAGTACTTC. It is translated as CASSLQPSGGQETQYF. Full variable domain (outside the CDR3, taken from reference TRBV7-8 and TRBJ2-5): GAGVSQSPRYKVAKRGQDVALRCDPISGHVSLFWYQQALGQGPEFLTYFQNEAQLDKSGLPSDRFFAERPEGSVSTLKIQRTQQEDSAVYLCASSLQPSGGQETQYFGPGTRLLVL.

The genes are TRBV6-1 and TRBJ2-1, with D perhaps matching TRBD2 (7 bases). V lost 7 bases and J lost 7, with 17 bases in between. CDR3 length: 14 amino acids. From germline, CDR1 is MNHNS and CDR2 SASEGT. The CDR3 loop reads CASTLGGAGNEQFF. Here the CDR3 DNA reads TGTGCCAGCACTCTGGGGGGGGCGGGGAATGAGCAGTTCTTC.

The chain links TRBV5-5 to TRBJ1-1; 9 nucleotides match TRBD1. The CDR3 covers 15 residues. With V trimmed by 4 bases and J by 1 base, 5 bases remained unmatched. The germline V gene encodes CDR1 SGHKS and CDR2 YYEKEE (reference sequence). Here the CDR3 reads CASSRLGQGNTEAFF. The CDR3 bases are TGTGCCAGCAGCCGATTGGGACAGGGGAACACTGAAGCTTTCTTT.

The rearrangement uses TRBV6-2 or TRBV6-3 and TRBJ1-1; 7 bases are a match to TRBD1. Germline CDR1 reads MNHEY; CDR2 reads SVGEGT. This CDR3 is 12 amino acids long. The trim removed 6 bases at V and 6 bases at J, leaving 4 bases unmatched. DNA of the CDR3: TGTGCCAGCAGCCAGGGGGACTCTGAAGCTTTCTTT. Encoded protein: CASSQGDSEAFF.

This chain links TRBV27 with TRBJ1-2; no definite D call. The V end was cut by 0 bases, the J end by 7 bases, with 9 bases between. The germline CDR1 and CDR2 sequences are MNHEY and SMNVEV (reference sequence). This CDR3 has 13 amino acids. The CDR3 DNA sequence: TGTGCCAGCAGTTTATCTGGGATAGGTGGCTACACCTTC. It yields the protein CASSLSGIGGYTF.